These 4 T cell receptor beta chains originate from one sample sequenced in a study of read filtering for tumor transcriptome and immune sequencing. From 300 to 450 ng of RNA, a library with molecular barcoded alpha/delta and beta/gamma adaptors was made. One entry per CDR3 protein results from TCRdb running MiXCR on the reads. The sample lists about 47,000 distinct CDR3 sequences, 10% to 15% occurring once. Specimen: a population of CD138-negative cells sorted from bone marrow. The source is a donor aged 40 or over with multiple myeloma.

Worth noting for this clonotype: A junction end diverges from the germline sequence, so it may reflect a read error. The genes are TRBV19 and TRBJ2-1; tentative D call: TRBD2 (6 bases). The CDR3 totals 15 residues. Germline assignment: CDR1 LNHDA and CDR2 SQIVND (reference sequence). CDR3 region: CASSVFAGTHNEQSF. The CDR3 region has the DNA TGTGCCAGTAGTGTCTTTGCGGGAACCCACAATGAGCAGTCCTTC.

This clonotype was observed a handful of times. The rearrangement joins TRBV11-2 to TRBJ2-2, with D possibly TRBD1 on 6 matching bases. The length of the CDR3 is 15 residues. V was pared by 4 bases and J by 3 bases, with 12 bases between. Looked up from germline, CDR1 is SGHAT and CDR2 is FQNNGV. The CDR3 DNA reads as TGTGCCAGCAGCTCAGCGGACAGCTACACCGGGGAGCTGTTTTTT. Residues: CASSSADSYTGELFF.

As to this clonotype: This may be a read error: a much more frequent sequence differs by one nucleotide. Written as DNA, the CDR3 is TGTGCCTGGAGTGTAACCGGGAGCACTGAAGCTTTCTTT. This codes for CAWSVTGSTEAFF. The chain uses TRBV30 and TRBJ1-1; D gene ambiguous. Germline assignment: CDR1 GTSNPN and CDR2 SVGIG (reference sequence). The germline V and J ends were trimmed by 0 bases and 4 bases, with 9 bases remaining between them. This CDR3 comprises 13 residues.

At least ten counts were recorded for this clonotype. CDR3: CASSFGRLAGAWSTDTQYF. In nucleotides, the CDR3 is TGTGCCAGCAGCTTTGGTAGGCTAGCGGGAGCGTGGAGCACAGATACGCAGTATTTT. This chain connects TRBV7-9 to TRBJ2-3; 10 nucleotides agree with TRBD2. The CDR3 consists of 19 residues. The ends lost 3 bases at V and 0 bases at J; junction bases unmatched: 12. Germline V gene data show CDR1 as SEHNR and CDR2 as FQNEAQ (reference sequence).